The rows below give T cell receptor beta chains drawn from one sample of a study of cytomegalovirus exposure and HLA in healthy donors. The table came from immunoSEQ multiplex PCR; TCRdb's copy has only in-frame clones and leaves some out. The table shows fewer than 350,000 clones, with around nine tenths occurring only once. The material sequenced was PBMCs. The source of these receptors is a woman between 18 and 29 years old in good health and CMV-seronegative. CDR3s include the opening cysteine and the closing phenylalanine or tryptophan.

v_call	j_call	cdr3_aa
TRBV4-2	TRBJ1-1	CASSQDLWTTNTEAFF
TRBV5-4	TRBJ2-7	CASSPDLQDRGSEQYF
TRBV14	TRBJ2-1	CASSERTSGRFYNEQFF
TRBV6-5	TRBJ1-2	CASSYSRQGDLYGYTF
TRBV5-1	TRBJ2-2	CASSLLAGVLLTAGELFF
TRBV28	TRBJ1-2	CASSYRNYGYTF
TRBV10-3	TRBJ1-4	CAISESGQGEEKLFF
TRBV28	TRBJ2-7	CASSPRQGFRGLVEQYF
TRBV9	TRBJ2-3	CASSPAARLTSTDTQYF
TRBV2	TRBJ1-2	CASSGNTGGMGGYGYTF
TRBV9	TRBJ1-2	CASSAGGQIYGYTF
TRBV6-1	TRBJ2-1	CASKGVVHEQFF
TRBV2	TRBJ2-5	CASTGWETQYF
TRBV6-6	TRBJ1-5	CASSYGGLNQPQHF
TRBV5-1	TRBJ2-1	CASSLIVSGPYNEQFF
TRBV7-8	TRBJ2-7	CASSLAPGGILGEQYF
TRBV6-5	TRBJ1-4	CASSLQGDNEKLFF
TRBV28	TRBJ2-7	CASSLVATSGSMEQYF
TRBV28	TRBJ1-2	CASRSMGPERLNYGYTF